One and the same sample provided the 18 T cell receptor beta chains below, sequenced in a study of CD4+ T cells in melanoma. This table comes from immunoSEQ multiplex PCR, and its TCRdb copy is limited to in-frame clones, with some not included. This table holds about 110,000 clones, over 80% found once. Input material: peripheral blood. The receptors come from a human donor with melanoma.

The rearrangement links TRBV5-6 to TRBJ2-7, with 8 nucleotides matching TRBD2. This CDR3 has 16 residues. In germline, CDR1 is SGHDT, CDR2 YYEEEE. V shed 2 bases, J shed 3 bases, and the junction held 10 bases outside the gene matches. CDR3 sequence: CASSLVGRDFRYEQYF. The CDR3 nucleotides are TGTGCCAGCAGCTTAGTCGGGAGGGATTTTCGCTACGAGCAGTACTTC. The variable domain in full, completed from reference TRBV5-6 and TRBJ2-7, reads DAGVTQSPTHLIKTRGQQVTLRCSPKSGHDTVSWYQQALGQGPQFIFQYYEEEERQRGNFPDRFSGHQFPNYSSELNVNALLLGDSALYLCASSLVGRDFRYEQYFGPGTRLTVT.

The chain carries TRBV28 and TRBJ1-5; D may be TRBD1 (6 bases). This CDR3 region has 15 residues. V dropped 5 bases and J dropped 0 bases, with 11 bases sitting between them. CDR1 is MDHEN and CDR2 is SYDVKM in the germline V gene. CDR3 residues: CASSRGQYSNQPQHF. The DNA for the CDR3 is TGTGCCAGCAGTCGCGGACAGTATAGCAATCAGCCCCAGCATTTT.

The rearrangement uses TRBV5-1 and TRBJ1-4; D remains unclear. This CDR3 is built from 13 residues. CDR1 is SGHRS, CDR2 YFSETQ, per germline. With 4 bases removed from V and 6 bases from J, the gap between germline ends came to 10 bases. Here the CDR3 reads CASSLGADEKLFF. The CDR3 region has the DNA TGCGCCAGCAGCCTGGGAGCGGATGAAAAACTGTTTTTT.

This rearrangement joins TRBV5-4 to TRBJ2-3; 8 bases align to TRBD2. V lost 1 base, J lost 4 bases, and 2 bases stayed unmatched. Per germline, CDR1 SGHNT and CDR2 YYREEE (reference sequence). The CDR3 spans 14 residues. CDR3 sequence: CASSLPGGADTQYF. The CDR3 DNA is TGTGCCAGCAGCTTGCCGGGGGGGGCAGATACGCAGTATTTT. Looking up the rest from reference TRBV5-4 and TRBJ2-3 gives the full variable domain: ETGVTQSPTHLIKTRGQQVTLRCSSQSGHNTVSWYQQALGQGPQFIFQYYREEENGRGNFPPRFSGLQFPNYSSELNVNALELDDSALYLCASSLPGGADTQYFGPGTRLTVL.

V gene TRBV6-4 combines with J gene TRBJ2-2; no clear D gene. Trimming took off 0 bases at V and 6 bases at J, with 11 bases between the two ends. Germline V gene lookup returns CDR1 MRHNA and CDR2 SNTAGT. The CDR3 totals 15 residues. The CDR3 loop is CASSDSPSRAGELFF. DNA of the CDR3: TGTGCCAGCAGTGACTCCCCCTCCCGTGCCGGGGAGCTGTTTTTT.

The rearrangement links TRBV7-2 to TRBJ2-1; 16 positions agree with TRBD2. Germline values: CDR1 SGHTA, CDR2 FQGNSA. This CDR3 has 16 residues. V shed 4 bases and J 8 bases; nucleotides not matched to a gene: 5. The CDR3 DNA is TGTGCCAGCAGCTCCCCGGGACTAGCGGGAGGGCATGAGCAGTTCTTC. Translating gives CASSSPGLAGGHEQFF.

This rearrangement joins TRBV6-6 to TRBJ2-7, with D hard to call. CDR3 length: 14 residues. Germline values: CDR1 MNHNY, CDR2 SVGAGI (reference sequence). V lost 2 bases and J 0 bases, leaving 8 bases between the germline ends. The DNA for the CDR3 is TGTGCCAGCAGTTACGGTACAGCCTCCTACGAGCAGTACTTC. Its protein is CASSYGTASYEQYF.

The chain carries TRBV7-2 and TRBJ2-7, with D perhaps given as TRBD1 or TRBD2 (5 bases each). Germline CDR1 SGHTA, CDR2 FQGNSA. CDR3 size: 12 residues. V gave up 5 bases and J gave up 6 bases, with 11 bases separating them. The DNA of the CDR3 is TGTGCCAGCAGCCTAGGGACGTTCGAGCAGTACTTC. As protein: CASSLGTFEQYF.

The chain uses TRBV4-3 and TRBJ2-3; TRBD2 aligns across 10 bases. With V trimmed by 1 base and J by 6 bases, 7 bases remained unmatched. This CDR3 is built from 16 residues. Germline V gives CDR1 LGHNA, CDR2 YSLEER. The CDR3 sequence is CASSQVHSGGRDTQYF. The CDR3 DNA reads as TGCGCCAGCAGCCAAGTTCATAGCGGGGGGAGGGATACGCAGTATTTT.

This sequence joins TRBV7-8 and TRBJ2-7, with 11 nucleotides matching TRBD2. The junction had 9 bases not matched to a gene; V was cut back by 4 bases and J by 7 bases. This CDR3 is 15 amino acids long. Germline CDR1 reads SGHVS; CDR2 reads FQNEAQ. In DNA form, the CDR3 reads TGTGCCAGCAGCTCGAAACTAGCGGGAGATGGAGAGCAGTACTTC. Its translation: CASSSKLAGDGEQYF. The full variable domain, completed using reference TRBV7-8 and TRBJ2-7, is GAGVSQSPRYKVAKRGQDVALRCDPISGHVSLFWYQQALGQGPEFLTYFQNEAQLDKSGLPSDRFFAERPEGSVSTLKIQRTQQEDSAVYLCASSSKLAGDGEQYFGPGTRLTVT.

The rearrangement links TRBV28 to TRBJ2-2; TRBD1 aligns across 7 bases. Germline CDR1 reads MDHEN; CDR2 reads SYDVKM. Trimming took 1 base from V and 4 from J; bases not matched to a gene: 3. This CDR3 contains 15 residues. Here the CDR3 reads CASSLSYRGTGELFF. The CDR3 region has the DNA TGTGCCAGCAGTTTATCTTACAGGGGCACCGGGGAGCTGTTTTTT.

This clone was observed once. The CDR3 sequence: CASGGRGYEQYF. Written as DNA, the CDR3 is TGTGCCAGCGGCGGCAGGGGTTACGAGCAGTACTTC. This chain links TRBV2 with TRBJ2-7; tentative D call: TRBD1 (6 bases). Germline CDR1 is SNHLY and CDR2 is FYNNEI. The CDR3 extends over 12 amino acids. V was clipped by 8 bases and J by 4 bases, with 12 bases between them.

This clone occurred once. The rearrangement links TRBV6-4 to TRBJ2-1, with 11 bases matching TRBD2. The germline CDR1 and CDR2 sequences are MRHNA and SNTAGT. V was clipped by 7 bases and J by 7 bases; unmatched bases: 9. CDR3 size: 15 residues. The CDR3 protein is CASTLLAGVVNEQFF. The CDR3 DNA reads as TGTGCCAGCACCTTACTAGCGGGAGTGGTTAATGAGCAGTTCTTC.

CDR3 sequence reads: CASSLSGTGSVQPQHF. CDR3 nucleotides: TGTGCCAGCAGCTTATCCGGGACAGGGTCGGTTCAGCCCCAGCATTTT. V usage is TRBV7-2 and J usage is TRBJ1-5; 9 nucleotides align to TRBD1. The J segment lost 6 bases and the V segment lost 2 bases, leaving 8 bases of the junction unmatched. The CDR3 runs 16 residues. Germline-derived CDR1 and CDR2 are SGHTA and FQGNSA.

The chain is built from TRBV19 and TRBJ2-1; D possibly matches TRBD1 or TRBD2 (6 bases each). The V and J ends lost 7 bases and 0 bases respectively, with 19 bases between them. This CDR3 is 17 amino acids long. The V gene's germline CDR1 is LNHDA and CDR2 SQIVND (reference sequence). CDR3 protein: CASTRWGAPSSYNEQFF. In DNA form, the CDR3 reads TGTGCCAGTACCCGGTGGGGGGCACCTAGCTCCTACAATGAGCAGTTCTTC.

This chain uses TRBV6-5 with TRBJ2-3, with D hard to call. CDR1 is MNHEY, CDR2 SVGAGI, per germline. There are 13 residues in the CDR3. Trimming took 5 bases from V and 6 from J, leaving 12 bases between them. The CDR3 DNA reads TGTGCCAGCAGTCGCCCTGACGAGGATACGCAGTATTTT. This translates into CASSRPDEDTQYF.

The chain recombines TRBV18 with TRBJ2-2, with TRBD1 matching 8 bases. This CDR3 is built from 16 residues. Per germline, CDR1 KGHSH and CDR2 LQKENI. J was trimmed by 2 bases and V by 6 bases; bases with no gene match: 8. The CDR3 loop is CASSTGTGSNTGELFF. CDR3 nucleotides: TGTGCCAGCTCTACCGGGACAGGATCCAACACCGGGGAGCTGTTTTTT.

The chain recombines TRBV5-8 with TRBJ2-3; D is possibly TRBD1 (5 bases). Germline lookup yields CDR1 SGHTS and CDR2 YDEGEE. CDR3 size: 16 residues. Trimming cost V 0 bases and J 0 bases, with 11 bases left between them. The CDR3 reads CASSLVNRLSTDTQYF. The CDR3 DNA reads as TGTGCCAGCAGCTTGGTAAACAGGCTTAGCACAGATACGCAGTATTTT.